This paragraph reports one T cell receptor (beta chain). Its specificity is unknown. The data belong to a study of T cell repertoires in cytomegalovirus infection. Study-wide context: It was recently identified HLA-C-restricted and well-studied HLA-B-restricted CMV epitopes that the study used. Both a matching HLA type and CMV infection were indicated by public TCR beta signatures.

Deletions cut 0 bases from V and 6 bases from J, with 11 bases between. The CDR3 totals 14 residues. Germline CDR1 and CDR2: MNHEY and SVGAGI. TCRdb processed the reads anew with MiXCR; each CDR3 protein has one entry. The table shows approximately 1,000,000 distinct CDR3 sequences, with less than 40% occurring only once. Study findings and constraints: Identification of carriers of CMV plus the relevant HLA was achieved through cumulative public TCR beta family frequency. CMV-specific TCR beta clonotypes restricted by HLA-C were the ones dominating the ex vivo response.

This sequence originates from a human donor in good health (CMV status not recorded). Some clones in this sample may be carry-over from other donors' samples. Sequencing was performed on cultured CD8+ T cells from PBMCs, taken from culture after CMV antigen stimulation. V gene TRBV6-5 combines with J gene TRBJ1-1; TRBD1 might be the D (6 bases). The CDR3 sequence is CASSYSRGGAEAFF. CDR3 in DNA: TGTGCCAGCAGTTACTCACGGGGGGGCGCTGAAGCTTTCTTT.